A single sample gave rise to the 5 T cell receptor beta chains below, sequenced in a study of tumor-infiltrating lymphocytes in primary liver carcinoma. Each 20-30 mg portion of unsorted bulk tissue served as the source for co-extraction of RNA and DNA. From 500 ng of total RNA, TCR beta-specific cDNA was reverse-transcribed using a constant-region primer. Three-round nested multiplex PCR performed with slightly modified ARM-PCR produced the TCR beta libraries. It was with TRBV1-TRBV30 forward primers and a C-beta reverse primer that the first two PCR rounds were run, at roughly 10 cycles each. TCRdb called the multiplex PCR reads again in MiXCR, with one record for every CDR3 protein. The sample yields more than 60,000 distinct CDR3 sequences, roughly three quarters seen once. Sequencing was done on a sample of liver tumor tissue from sampling region 4. As to subset: tumor region T4, right-lateral pole. All receptors come from a man in his forties or fifties with primary liver carcinoma and hepatitis B virus infection.

This clonotype has at least ten counts. The CDR3 loop is CSATGGNQPQHF. CDR3 nucleotide sequence: TGCAGTGCCACAGGGGGCAATCAGCCCCAGCATTTT. This chain connects TRBV20-1 to TRBJ1-5; 7 bases are a match to TRBD1. CDR3 length: 12 residues. Trimming at V came to 6 bases and at J to 2 bases, leaving 1 base not matched to a gene. From germline, CDR1 is DFQATT and CDR2 SNEGSKA (reference sequence).

As concerns this clonotype: A read error may be the cause here, since a much bigger clone is one base away. CDR3 protein: CASSPLTGECNQPQHF. The DNA of the CDR3 is TGTGCCAGCAGCCCCTTAACAGGGGAGTGTAATCAGCCCCAGCATTTT. J is TRBJ1-5 and V is TRBV7-9, with TRBD1 identical over 7 bases. Looked up from germline, CDR1 is SEHNR and CDR2 is FQNEAQ (reference sequence). The junction had 11 bases not matched to a gene; V was cut back by 5 bases and J by 4 bases. The CDR3 loop spans 16 amino acids.

This clonotype was counted many times. The chain couples TRBV12-3 or TRBV12-4 to TRBJ2-3, with TRBD2 identical over 12 bases. This CDR3 has 15 amino acids. Unmatched junction bases numbered 5, after V lost 7 bases and J lost 3 bases. CDR3 residues: CASKLAGGRTDTQYF. CDR3 in DNA: TGTGCCAGCAAGCTAGCGGGAGGGCGGACAGATACGCAGTATTTT.

Notes on this clonotype: An end of the junction differs from the germline gene, which may be a read error. V usage is TRBV30 and J usage is TRBJ2-3, with 13 bases identical to TRBD2. The CDR3 runs to 17 residues. Germline CDR1 is GTSNPN and CDR2 is SVGIG (reference sequence). This CDR3 reads CVWDPGLAGTFTYTQYF. DNA for the CDR3: TGTGTCTGGGATCCGGGACTAGCGGGAACTTTCACATATACGCAGTATTTT.

The chain is built from TRBV11-1 and TRBJ2-7, with TRBD2 matching over 9 bases. This CDR3 spans 12 amino acids. Germline V lookup: CDR1 SGHAT, CDR2 FQDESV (reference sequence). The CDR3 here is CACSLAGAKQYV. As DNA, the CDR3 is TGTGCCTGCAGCTTAGCGGGGGCAAAACAGTACGTC.